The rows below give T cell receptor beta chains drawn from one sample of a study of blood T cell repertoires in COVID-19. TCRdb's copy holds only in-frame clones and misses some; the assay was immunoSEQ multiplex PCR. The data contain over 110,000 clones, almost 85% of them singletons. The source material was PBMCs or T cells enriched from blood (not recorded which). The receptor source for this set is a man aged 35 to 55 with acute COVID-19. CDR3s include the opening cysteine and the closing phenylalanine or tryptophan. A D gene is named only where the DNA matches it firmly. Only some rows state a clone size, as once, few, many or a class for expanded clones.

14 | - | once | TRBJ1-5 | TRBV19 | TGTGCCAGTAGTACGACAGGACGCAATCAGCCCCAGCATTTT | CASSTTGRNQPQHF
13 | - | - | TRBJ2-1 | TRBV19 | TGTGCCAGTAGTTATCCTGGGGCGAGGGAGCAGTTCTTC | CASSYPGAREQFF
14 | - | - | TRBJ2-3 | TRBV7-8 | TGTGCCAGCAGCGAAAGGGGTGGTACAGATACGCAGTATTTT | CASSERGGTDTQYF
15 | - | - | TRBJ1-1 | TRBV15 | TGTGCCACCAGCAGAGATCAGGCTCGGAACACTGAAGCTTTCTTT | CATSRDQARNTEAFF
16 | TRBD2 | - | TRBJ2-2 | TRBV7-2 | TGTGCCAGCAGCTCGCGGACTAGCGGGAGAACCGGGGAGCTGTTTTTT | CASSSRTSGRTGELFF
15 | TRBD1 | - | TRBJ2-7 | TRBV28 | TGTGCCAGCAGTTGGGCCGGGACAGGAAGGGACGAGCAGTACTTC | CASSWAGTGRDEQYF
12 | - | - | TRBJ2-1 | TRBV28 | TGTGCCAGCACTCGACAGAGCGATGAGCAGTTCTTC | CASTRQSDEQFF
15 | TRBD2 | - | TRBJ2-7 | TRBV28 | TGTGCCAGCAGCCCCCCGGGAGGGACGTCCTACGAGCAGTACTTC | CASSPPGGTSYEQYF
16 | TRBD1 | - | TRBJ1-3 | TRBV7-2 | TGTGCCAGCAGCCTAGATTCGACAGGGGACGGAAACACCATATATTTT | CASSLDSTGDGNTIYF
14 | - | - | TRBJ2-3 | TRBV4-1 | TGCGCCAGCAGCCAACAACAGACATCAGATACGCAGTATTTT | CASSQQQTSDTQYF
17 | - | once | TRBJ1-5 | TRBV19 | TGTGCCAGTAGTCCCGTCCCCAGGGCCTATAGCAATCAGCCCCAGCATTTT | CASSPVPRAYSNQPQHF
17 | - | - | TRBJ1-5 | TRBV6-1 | TGTGCCAGCAGTGAGACGTGGGGGGGCGAGAGCAATCAGCCCCAGCATTTT | CASSETWGGESNQPQHF
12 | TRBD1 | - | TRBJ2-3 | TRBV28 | TGTGCCAGCACAGGGGGAAGGTATACGCAGTATTTT | CASTGGRYTQYF
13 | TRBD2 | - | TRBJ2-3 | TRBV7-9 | TGTGCCAGCAGCTCTGGGGGGGGAGATACGCAGTATTTT | CASSSGGGDTQYF
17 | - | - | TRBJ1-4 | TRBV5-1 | TGCGCCAGCAGCTTGGGACAGTCGATGACAACTAATGAAAAACTGTTTTTT | CASSLGQSMTTNEKLFF
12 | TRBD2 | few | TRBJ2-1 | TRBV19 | TGTGCCAGTAGCCTAGCGGGCCTCGGGCAGTTCTTC | CASSLAGLGQFF
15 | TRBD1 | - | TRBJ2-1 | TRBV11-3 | TGTGCCAGCAGCTTAGGCAGGGGGCGGTACAATGAGCAGTTCTTC | CASSLGRGRYNEQFF
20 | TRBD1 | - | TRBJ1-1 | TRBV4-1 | TGCGCCAGCAGCCGAACCGGGACAGGGGGAAATTCGGGTATGAACACTGAAGCTTTCTTT | CASSRTGTGGNSGMNTEAFF
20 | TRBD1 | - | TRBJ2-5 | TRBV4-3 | TGCGCCAGCAGCCAAGAGTACCTAGGGGGACAGGGGGGATCCAAAGAGACCCAGTACTTC | CASSQEYLGGQGGSKETQYF
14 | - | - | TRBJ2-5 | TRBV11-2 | TGTGCCAGCAGCTTAGAGAGTCGCGGGGAGACCCAGTACTTC | CASSLESRGETQYF
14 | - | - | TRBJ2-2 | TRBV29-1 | TGCAGCGCCGGACGGTGGGGAGCGACCGGGGAGCTGTTTTTT | CSAGRWGATGELFF
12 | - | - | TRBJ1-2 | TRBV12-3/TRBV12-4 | TGTGCCAGCAGTTTGCAGGTCGGTGGCTACACCTTC | CASSLQVGGYTF
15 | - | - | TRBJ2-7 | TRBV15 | TGTGCCACCAGCAGAGGCGGGGGACATTTCTACGAGCAGTACTTC | CATSRGGGHFYEQYF
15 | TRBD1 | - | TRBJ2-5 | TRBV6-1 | TGTGCCAGCAGTGAAGCGAGGACAGGGGGAGAGACCCAGTACTTC | CASSEARTGGETQYF
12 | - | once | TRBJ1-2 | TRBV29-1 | TGCAGCGTTGAAGAGGTGGGCCGAGGCTACACCTTC | CSVEEVGRGYTF
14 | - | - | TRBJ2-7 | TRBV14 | TGTGCCAGCAGCCAATTAGGGACATCCTACGAGCAGTACTTC | CASSQLGTSYEQYF
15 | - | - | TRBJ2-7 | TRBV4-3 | TGCGCCAGCAGCCAAGATGCTGCTGCGAGCTACGAGCAGTACTTC | CASSQDAAASYEQYF
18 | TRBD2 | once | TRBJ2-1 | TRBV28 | TGTGCCAGCAGTTCCGTACTAGCGGGGGAGATCTCCTACAATGAGCAGTTCTTC | CASSSVLAGEISYNEQFF
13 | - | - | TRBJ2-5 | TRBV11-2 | TGTGCCAGCAGTTGGACAGTCCAAGAGACCCAGTACTTC | CASSWTVQETQYF
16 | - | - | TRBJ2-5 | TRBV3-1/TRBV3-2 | TGTGCCAGCAGCCAAGATCTTGCTAGCTCTGGGGAGACCCAGTACTTC | CASSQDLASSGETQYF
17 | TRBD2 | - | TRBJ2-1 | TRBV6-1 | TGTGCCAGCAGTGCATATCCCGGGACTAGCGCGTACAATGAGCAGTTCTTC | CASSAYPGTSAYNEQFF
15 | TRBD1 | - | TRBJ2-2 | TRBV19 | TGTGCCAGTAACAGAGGCAGGGGGCGGACCGGGGAGCTGTTTTTT | CASNRGRGRTGELFF
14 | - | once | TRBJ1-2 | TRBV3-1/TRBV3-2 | TGTGCCAGCAGCCCCCTTGACAGCTTTAGGGGCTACACCTTC | CASSPLDSFRGYTF
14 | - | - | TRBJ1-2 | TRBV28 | TGTGCCAGCAGTTTTGACAAGACTAACTATGGCTACACCTTC | CASSFDKTNYGYTF
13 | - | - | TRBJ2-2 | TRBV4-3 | TGCGCCAGCAGCCAAGATCGGGCCGGGGAGCTGTTTTTT | CASSQDRAGELFF
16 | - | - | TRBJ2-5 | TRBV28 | TGTGCCAGCAGTTCCCCCTCCGGTGGTGCGGGAGAGACCCAGTACTTC | CASSSPSGGAGETQYF
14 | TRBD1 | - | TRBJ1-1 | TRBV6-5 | TGTGCCAGCAGTCCCGGGACAGGGGGTACTGAAGCTTTCTTT | CASSPGTGGTEAFF
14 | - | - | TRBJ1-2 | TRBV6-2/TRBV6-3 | TGTGCCAGCAGTTACTCAGGGGCGTACTATGGCTACACCTTC | CASSYSGAYYGYTF
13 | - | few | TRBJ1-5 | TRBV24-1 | TGTGCCACCAGTGTTAAAGACTTTCAGCCCCAGCATTTT | CATSVKDFQPQHF
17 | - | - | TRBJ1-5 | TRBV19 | TGTGCCTCATCTCGGGCCACGGGAGCGCATAGCAATCAGCCCCAGCATTTT | CASSRATGAHSNQPQHF
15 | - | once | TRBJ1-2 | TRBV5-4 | TGTGCCAGCAGCTTGGTTGATTCAGGACTCTATGGCTACACCTTC | CASSLVDSGLYGYTF
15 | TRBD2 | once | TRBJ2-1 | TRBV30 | TGTGCCTGGAGTGGGAGCGGGGGAGCCCGAATGAAGCAGTTCTTC | CAWSGSGGARMKQFF
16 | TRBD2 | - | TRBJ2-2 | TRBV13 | TGTGCCAGCAGCTTAGCGCTGCGGGAGCAAACCGGGGAGCTGTTTTTT | CASSLALREQTGELFF
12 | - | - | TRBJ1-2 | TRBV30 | TGTGCCTGGAGTGTATCGGCAGGGACTAACCTCTTC | CAWSVSAGTNLF
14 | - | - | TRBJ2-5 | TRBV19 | TGTGCCAGTAGTATAACCGCTACAAGAGGGACCCAGTACTTC | CASSITATRGTQYF
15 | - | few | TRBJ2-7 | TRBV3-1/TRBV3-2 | TGTGCCAGCAGCCAGACAGATAGAAGAATCTACGAGCAGTACTTC | CASSQTDRRIYEQYF
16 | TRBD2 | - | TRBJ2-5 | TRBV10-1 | TGCGCCATAACCGGGACTAGCGGGCACTTACGGGAGACCCAGTACTTC | CAITGTSGHLRETQYF
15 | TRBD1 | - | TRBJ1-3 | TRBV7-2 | TGTGCCAGCAGCCTGGAGGGTCAGGGGGCAGGAACCATATATTTT | CASSLEGQGAGTIYF
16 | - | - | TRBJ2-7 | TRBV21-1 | TGTGCCAGCAGCAAAGAGTCTAGCGGGGGCCGCTACGAGCAGTACTTC | CASSKESSGGRYEQYF